These T cell receptor beta chains were read from a single sample in a study of metastatic and nonmetastatic thyroid tumors. Using MiXCR, TCRdb reanalyzed the PCR reads. The sample carries approximately 22,000 clones, roughly 13% recorded once. Sequencing was performed on blood. All receptors come from a female donor with papillary thyroid cancer or a benign thyroid nodule (not recorded which). Some clones in this sample may be carry-over from other donors' samples. CDR3s include the opening cysteine and the closing phenylalanine or tryptophan. The D gene is left open where the match is weak. A clone size is listed for some rows: how often the clone was seen (once, few, many), or a class if it is expanded.

d_call	clone_size	v_call	j_call	cdr3_aa	cdr3_nt
-	many	TRBV12-3/TRBV12-4	TRBJ1-6	CASSFGVSYNSPLHF	TGTGCCAGCAGTTTTGGCGTCTCCTATAATTCACCCCTCCACTTT
-	medium-sized	TRBV6-1	TRBJ2-5	CASSERQGGGETQYF	TGTGCCAGCAGTGAGCGGCAGGGGGGCGGAGAGACCCAGTACTTC
TRBD2	many	TRBV27	TRBJ2-5	CASSQLAAQETQYF	TGTGCCAGCAGTCAACTAGCGGCCCAAGAGACCCAGTACTTC
-	many	TRBV5-5	TRBJ1-1	CASSYLRARREMNTEAFF	TGTGCCAGCAGCTACTTGAGGGCCCGGCGGGAAATGAACACTGAAGCTTTCTTT
-	many	TRBV2	TRBJ2-7	CASSEAERYNNEQYF	TGTGCCAGCAGTGAAGCGGAGCGGTACAACAACGAGCAGTACTTC
TRBD2	many	TRBV2	TRBJ2-2	CASSELAGGIGELFF	TGTGCCAGCAGTGAACTAGCGGGAGGTATCGGGGAGCTGTTTTTT
-	few	TRBV6-2/TRBV6-3	TRBJ1-6	CASSRSSFWSPLHF	TGTGCCAGCAGTCGGTCGTCGTTTTGGTCACCCCTCCACTTT
TRBD2	-	TRBV13	TRBJ2-3	CASSFTSGGALGTDTQYF	TGTGCCAGCAGCTTTACTAGCGGGGGGGCTCTCGGCACAGATACGCAGTATTTT
-	many	TRBV20-1	TRBJ1-1	CSARQAANTEAFF	TGCAGTGCTAGACAGGCGGCGAACACTGAAGCTTTCTTT
TRBD1	many	TRBV2	TRBJ1-6	CASTGRGSSPLHF	TGTGCCAGCACCGGCAGGGGGAGCTCACCCCTCCACTTT
-	many	TRBV18	TRBJ2-3	CASSPGSATDTQYF	TGTGCCAGCTCACCAGGGTCAGCCACAGATACGCAGTATTTT
TRBD2	many	TRBV9	TRBJ2-1	CASSVVGLDSNEQFF	TGTGCCAGCAGCGTAGTGGGACTAGACTCCAATGAGCAGTTCTTC
-	many	TRBV27	TRBJ2-3	CASSPGEGVPLTDTQYF	TGTGCCAGCAGTCCCGGGGAAGGAGTCCCCCTCACAGATACGCAGTATTTT
-	many	TRBV29-1	TRBJ1-4	CSVGQTTNEKLFF	TGCAGCGTTGGTCAGACAACTAATGAAAAACTGTTTTTT
-	many	TRBV28	TRBJ1-4	CASSLDGDNEKLFF	TGTGCCAGCAGTCTCGATGGCGATAATGAAAAACTGTTTTTT
-	-	TRBV19	TRBJ2-2	CASSGRAGELFF	TGTGCCAGTAGTGGGCGGGCCGGGGAGCTGTTTTTT
TRBD2	-	TRBV30	TRBJ2-7	CAWGRGFYEQYF	TGTGCCTGGGGGAGGGGATTCTACGAGCAGTACTTC
-	many	TRBV5-5	TRBJ2-3	CASSLAQFSTDTQYF	TGTGCCAGCAGCTTGGCCCAATTTAGCACAGATACGCAGTATTTT
-	-	TRBV7-8	TRBJ2-7	CASSGYYEQYF	TGTGCCAGCAGCGGGTACTACGAGCAGTACTTC
-	many	TRBV7-9	TRBJ2-1	CASSLGYNEQFF	TGTGCCAGCAGCTTGGGGTACAATGAGCAGTTCTTC
TRBD1	many	TRBV5-1	TRBJ1-1	CVSSLGGTAGVWEAFF	TGCGTCAGCAGCTTGGGTGGGACAGCCGGAGTTTGGGAAGCTTTCTTT
TRBD1	few	TRBV5-4	TRBJ2-5	CASSTQGVPGTQYF	TGTGCCAGCTCAACGCAGGGGGTACCAGGGACCCAGTACTTC
-	few	TRBV29-1	TRBJ1-2	CSVRQLASYGYTF	TGCAGCGTTCGCCAGTTGGCTAGCTATGGCTACACCTTC
-	many	TRBV18	TRBJ2-3	CASSPLAVPDTQYF	TGTGCCAGCTCACCACTGGCAGTTCCAGATACGCAGTATTTT
-	many	TRBV12-3/TRBV12-4	TRBJ1-4	CASSPGLTSWYEKLFF	TGTGCCAGCAGTCCGGGACTGACGTCCTGGTATGAAAAACTGTTTTTT
-	-	TRBV11-2	TRBJ1-1	CASSPRGAMGGMNTEAFF	TGTGCCAGCAGCCCTCGAGGGGCGATGGGGGGAATGAACACTGAAGCTTTCTTT
TRBD2	-	TRBV20-1	TRBJ2-7	CSASGTSGPYPYEQYF	TGCAGTGCTTCCGGGACTAGCGGGCCCTACCCCTACGAGCAGTACTTC
-	many	TRBV7-8	TRBJ2-6	CASTQGGANVLTF	TGTGCCAGCACCCAAGGTGGGGCCAACGTCCTGACTTTC
TRBD1	many	TRBV5-1	TRBJ2-3	CASRGQGGSDTQYF	TGCGCCAGCAGGGGTCAAGGGGGCTCAGATACGCAGTATTTT
-	-	TRBV20-1	TRBJ2-7	CSARGTIGRSYEQYF	TGCAGTGCTAGGGGTACTATCGGGAGATCCTACGAGCAGTACTTC
TRBD2	many	TRBV28	TRBJ2-5	CASLKGLGGETQYF	TGTGCCAGCCTTAAGGGACTAGGGGGAGAGACCCAGTACTTC
-	many	TRBV7-3	TRBJ2-5	CASSLKGLGQETQYF	TGTGCCAGCAGCTTAAAGGGTTTGGGCCAAGAGACCCAGTACTTC
TRBD1	-	TRBV30	TRBJ2-7	CAWRIQGTGVSYEQYF	TGTGCCTGGAGAATACAGGGGACAGGGGTATCCTACGAGCAGTACTTC
TRBD2	many	TRBV7-2	TRBJ2-3	CASSLGLAGHTDTQYF	TGTGCCAGCAGCCTAGGACTAGCGGGACACACAGATACGCAGTATTTT
-	many	TRBV20-1	TRBJ2-5	CSATNLNRDLQETQYF	TGCAGTGCTACCAATTTAAACCGGGACTTGCAAGAGACCCAGTACTTC